The rows below give T cell receptor beta chains drawn from one sample of a study of shared clonotypes between healthy human individuals. TCRdb keeps only in-frame clones here, not all; method: immunoSEQ multiplex PCR. The data contain about 2 million clones, about 95% of them singletons. The sample was naive CD8+ T cells sorted from blood. All receptors derive from a man younger than 35 in good health. CDR3s include the opening cysteine and the closing phenylalanine or tryptophan. Fields, in order: V gene, D gene, J gene, CDR3 protein, CDR3 DNA. A D gene is named only where the DNA matches it firmly.

TRBV27	NA	TRBJ2-3	CASSPTGYSTDTQYF	TGTGCCAGCAGCCCAACCGGGTATAGCACAGATACGCAGTATTTT
TRBV7-7	TRBD1	TRBJ2-5	CASSGMDRETQYF	TGTGCTAGCAGCGGCATGGACAGGGAGACCCAGTACTTC
TRBV11-2	NA	TRBJ2-7	CASRPDRPVQYF	TGTGCCAGCAGACCTGACAGGCCGGTGCAGTACTTC
TRBV27	TRBD1	TRBJ1-5	CASSPTGGRQPQHF	TGTGCCAGCAGTCCTACAGGGGGGAGACAGCCCCAGCATTTT
TRBV30	NA	TRBJ2-7	CAWSVGTLSYEQYF	TGTGCCTGGAGTGTAGGGACCCTTTCCTACGAGCAGTACTTC
TRBV11-2	TRBD1	TRBJ1-3	CASSLGPGGRNTIYF	TGTGCCAGCAGCTTAGGCCCAGGGGGAAGAAACACCATATATTTT
TRBV27	NA	TRBJ2-1	CASSSRSGLARDEQFF	TGTGCCAGCAGTTCCCGATCCGGGCTAGCGAGGGACGAGCAGTTCTTC
TRBV5-1	TRBD2	TRBJ2-3	CASSLGASGGMTDTQYF	TGCGCCAGCAGCTTGGGAGCTAGCGGGGGGATGACGGATACGCAGTATTTT
TRBV6-1	NA	TRBJ1-3	CASSEAEEGNTIYF	TGTGCCAGCAGTGAAGCCGAAGAGGGAAACACCATATATTTT
TRBV4-1	NA	TRBJ2-7	CASSPDPGSYEQYF	TGCGCCAGCAGCCCGGACCCCGGTTCCTACGAGCAGTACTTC
TRBV7-2	NA	TRBJ2-1	CASSLDVSNEQFF	TGTGCCAGCAGCTTAGATGTGTCCAATGAGCAGTTCTTC
TRBV10-3	TRBD2	TRBJ2-1	CAISEPSLAATYNEQFF	TGTGCCATCAGTGAGCCCTCACTAGCGGCCACTTACAATGAGCAGTTCTTC
TRBV4-2	NA	TRBJ2-7	CASSQVEWDEQYF	TGTGCCAGCAGCCAGGTAGAATGGGACGAGCAGTACTTC
TRBV11-2	NA	TRBJ1-1	CASSFQKRRDTEAFF	TGTGCCAGCAGCTTCCAAAAGCGGAGGGACACTGAAGCTTTCTTT
TRBV6-1	TRBD1	TRBJ1-1	CASSEITGDTEAFF	TGTGCCAGCAGTGAGATCACAGGGGACACTGAAGCTTTCTTT
TRBV6-5	NA	TRBJ1-1	CASSYSSQSTEAFF	TGTGCCAGCAGTTACTCGAGCCAGAGCACTGAAGCTTTCTTT
TRBV11-2	NA	TRBJ1-1	CASSLLEEAFF	TGTGCCAGCAGCTTACTGGAGGAAGCTTTCTTT
TRBV19	NA	TRBJ2-7	CASSAGTFYEQYF	TGTGCCAGTAGTGCCGGGACTTTTTACGAGCAGTACTTC
TRBV30	NA	TRBJ2-1	CAWQPGHYNEQFF	TGTGCCTGGCAGCCGGGGCATTACAATGAGCAGTTCTTC
TRBV7-6	NA	TRBJ2-3	CASSLAGGADTQYF	TGTGCCAGCAGCTTAGCTGGGGGCGCAGATACGCAGTATTTT
TRBV6-5	NA	TRBJ1-1	CASSLQVGSTEAFF	TGTGCCAGCAGTTTACAGGTAGGGAGCACTGAAGCTTTCTTT
TRBV7-8	NA	TRBJ1-2	CASSSDSNGYTF	TGTGCCAGCAGCTCGGACAGTAATGGCTACACCTTC
TRBV10-3	NA	TRBJ2-1	CAISEVGGNYNEQFF	TGTGCCATCAGTGAGGTTGGCGGGAACTACAATGAGCAGTTCTTC